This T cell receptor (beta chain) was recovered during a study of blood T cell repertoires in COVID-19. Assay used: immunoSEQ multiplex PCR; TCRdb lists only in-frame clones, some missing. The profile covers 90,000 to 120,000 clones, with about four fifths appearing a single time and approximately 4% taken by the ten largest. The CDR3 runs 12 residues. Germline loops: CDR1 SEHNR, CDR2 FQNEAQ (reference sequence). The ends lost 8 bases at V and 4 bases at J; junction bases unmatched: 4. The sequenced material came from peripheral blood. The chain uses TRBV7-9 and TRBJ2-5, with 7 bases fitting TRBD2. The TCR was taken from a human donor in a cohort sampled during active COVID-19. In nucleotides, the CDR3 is TGTGCCAGCGCGGGAGTAGGAGAGACCCAGTACTTC. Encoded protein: CASAGVGETQYF.